What follows are 3 T cell receptor beta chains derived from one specimen sequenced in a study of cytomegalovirus exposure and HLA in healthy donors. PCR employed 60 Vbeta and 13 Jbeta primers. Profiling relied on immunoSEQ multiplex PCR, and the TCRdb table lists in-frame clones only, not all of them. The sample's table shows approximately 170,000 clones. The source material was PBMCs. All receptors come from a woman aged 18-29 years in good health and CMV-seropositive.

The genes are TRBV9 and TRBJ2-3; 7 bases map to TRBD1. V shed 4 bases and J 3 bases; nucleotides not matched to a gene: 11. This CDR3 comprises 16 residues. The V gene's germline CDR1 is SGDLS and CDR2 YYNGEE. CDR3 protein: CASSPGKGATTDTQYF. The CDR3 DNA is TGTGCCAGCAGCCCAGGGAAGGGGGCTACGACAGATACGCAGTATTTT.

This chain joins TRBV20-1 and TRBJ1-2, with 8 bases fitting TRBD1. The CDR3 extends over 11 amino acids. The ends lost 6 bases at V and 5 bases at J; junction bases unmatched: 2. Germline-derived CDR1 and CDR2 are DFQATT and SNEGSKA (reference sequence). DNA for the CDR3: TGCAGTGCCCAGGGGGCTTATGGCTACACCTTC. Residues: CSAQGAYGYTF.

The chain joins TRBV6-1 to TRBJ1-1; the D gene is possibly TRBD1 (6 bases). Germline V gives CDR1 MNHNS, CDR2 SASEGT. Trimming removed 7 bases at V and 6 bases at J, with 18 bases between. The CDR3 is 14 amino acids. The CDR3 DNA reads TGTGCCAGCATGATCCCCGGCAGGGGCGCTGAAGCTTTCTTT. Its translation: CASMIPGRGAEAFF.